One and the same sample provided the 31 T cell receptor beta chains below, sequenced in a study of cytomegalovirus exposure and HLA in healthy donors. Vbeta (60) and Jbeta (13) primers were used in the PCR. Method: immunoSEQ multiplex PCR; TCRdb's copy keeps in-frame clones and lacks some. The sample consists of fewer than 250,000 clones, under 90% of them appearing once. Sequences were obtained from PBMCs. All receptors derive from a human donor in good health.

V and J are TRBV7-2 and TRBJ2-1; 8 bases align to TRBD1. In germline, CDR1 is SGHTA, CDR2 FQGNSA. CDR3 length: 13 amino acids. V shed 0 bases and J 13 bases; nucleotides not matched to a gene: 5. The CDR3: CASSLASGGEQFF. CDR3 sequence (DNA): TGTGCCAGCAGCTTAGCGTCAGGGGGCGAACAGTTCTTC.

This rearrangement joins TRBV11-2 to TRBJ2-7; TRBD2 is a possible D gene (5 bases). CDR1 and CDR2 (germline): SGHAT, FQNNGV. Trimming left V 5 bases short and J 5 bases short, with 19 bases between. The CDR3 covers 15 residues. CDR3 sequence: CASSLPGRAFHEQYF. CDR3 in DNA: TGTGCCAGCAGCCTACCTGGGCGGGCCTTCCACGAGCAGTACTTC.

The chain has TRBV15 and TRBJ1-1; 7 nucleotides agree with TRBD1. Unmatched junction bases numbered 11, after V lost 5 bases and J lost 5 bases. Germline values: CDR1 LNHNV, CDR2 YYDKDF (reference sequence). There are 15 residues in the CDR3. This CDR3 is CATSHLTGSKTEAFF. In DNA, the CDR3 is TGTGCCACCAGCCACCTGACAGGGAGTAAAACTGAAGCTTTCTTT.

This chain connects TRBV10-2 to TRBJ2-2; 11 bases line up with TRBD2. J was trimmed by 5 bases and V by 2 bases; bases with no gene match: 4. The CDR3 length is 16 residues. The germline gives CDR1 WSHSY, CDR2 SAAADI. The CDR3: CASSELLAGATGELFF. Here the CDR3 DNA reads TGCGCCAGCAGTGAGCTACTAGCGGGAGCTACCGGGGAGCTGTTTTTT.

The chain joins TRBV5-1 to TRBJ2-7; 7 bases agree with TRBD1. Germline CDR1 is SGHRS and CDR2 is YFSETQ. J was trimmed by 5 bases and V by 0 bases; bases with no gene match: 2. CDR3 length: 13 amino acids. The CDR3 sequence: CASSLGTGDEQYF. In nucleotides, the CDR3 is TGCGCCAGCAGCTTGGGGACAGGTGACGAGCAGTACTTC.

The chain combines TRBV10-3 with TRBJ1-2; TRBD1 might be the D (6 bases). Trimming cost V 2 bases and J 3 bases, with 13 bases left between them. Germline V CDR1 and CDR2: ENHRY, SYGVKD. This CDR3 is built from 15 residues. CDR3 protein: CAISERGGAHYGYTF. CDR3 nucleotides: TGTGCCATCAGTGAGCGGGGGGGCGCCCACTATGGCTACACCTTC.

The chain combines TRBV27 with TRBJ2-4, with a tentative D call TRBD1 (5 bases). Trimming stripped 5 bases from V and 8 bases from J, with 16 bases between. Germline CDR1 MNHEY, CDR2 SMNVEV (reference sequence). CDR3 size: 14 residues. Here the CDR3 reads CASSTTPDSHIQYF. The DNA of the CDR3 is TGTGCCAGCAGTACTACTCCAGACAGCCACATTCAGTACTTC.

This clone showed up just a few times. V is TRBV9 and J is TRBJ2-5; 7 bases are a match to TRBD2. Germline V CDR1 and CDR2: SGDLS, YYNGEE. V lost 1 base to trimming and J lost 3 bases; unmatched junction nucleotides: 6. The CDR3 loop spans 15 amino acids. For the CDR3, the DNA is TGTGCCAGCAGCGTACAACTGGGGACTAAAGAGACCCAGTACTTC. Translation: CASSVQLGTKETQYF.

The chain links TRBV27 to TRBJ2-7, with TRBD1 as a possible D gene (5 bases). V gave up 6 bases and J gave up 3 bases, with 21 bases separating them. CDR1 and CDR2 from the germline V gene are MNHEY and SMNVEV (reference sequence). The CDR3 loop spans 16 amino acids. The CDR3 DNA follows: TGTGCCAGCAGCCAAAGCTCAGACAGTATTGGCTACGAGCAGTACTTC. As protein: CASSQSSDSIGYEQYF.

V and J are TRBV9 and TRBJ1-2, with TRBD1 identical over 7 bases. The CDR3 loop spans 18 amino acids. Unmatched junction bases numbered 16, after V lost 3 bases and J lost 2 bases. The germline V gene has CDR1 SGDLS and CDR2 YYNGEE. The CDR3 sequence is CASSAEGQRRSLNYGYTF. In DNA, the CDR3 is TGTGCCAGCAGCGCAGAGGGACAGAGAAGGTCATTGAACTATGGCTACACCTTC.

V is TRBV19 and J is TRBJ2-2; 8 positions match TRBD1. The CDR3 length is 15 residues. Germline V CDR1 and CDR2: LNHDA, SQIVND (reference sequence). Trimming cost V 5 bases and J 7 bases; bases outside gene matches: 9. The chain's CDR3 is CASSLRTGSGGELFF. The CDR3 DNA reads TGTGCCAGTAGTCTCCGGACAGGGAGTGGCGGGGAGCTGTTTTTT.

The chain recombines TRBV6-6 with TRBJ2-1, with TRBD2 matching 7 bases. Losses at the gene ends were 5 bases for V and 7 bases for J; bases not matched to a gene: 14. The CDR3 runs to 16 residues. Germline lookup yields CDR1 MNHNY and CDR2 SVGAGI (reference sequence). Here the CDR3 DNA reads TGTGCCAGCAGTCAGTCGGCGGCGGGAGTAAGGAATGAGCAGTTCTTC. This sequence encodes CASSQSAAGVRNEQFF.

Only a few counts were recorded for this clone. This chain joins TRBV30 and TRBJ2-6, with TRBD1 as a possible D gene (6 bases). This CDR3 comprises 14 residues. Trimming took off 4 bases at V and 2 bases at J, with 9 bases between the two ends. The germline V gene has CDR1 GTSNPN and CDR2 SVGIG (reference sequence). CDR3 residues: CAWKTGTGANVLTF. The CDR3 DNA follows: TGTGCCTGGAAAACAGGGACTGGGGCCAACGTCCTGACTTTC.

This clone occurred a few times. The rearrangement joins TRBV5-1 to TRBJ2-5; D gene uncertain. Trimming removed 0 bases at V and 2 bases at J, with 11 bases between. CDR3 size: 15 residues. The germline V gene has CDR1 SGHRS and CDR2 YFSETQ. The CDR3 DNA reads TGCGCCAGCAGCTTGGTGTCAGACAAACAAGAGACCCAGTACTTC. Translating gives CASSLVSDKQETQYF.

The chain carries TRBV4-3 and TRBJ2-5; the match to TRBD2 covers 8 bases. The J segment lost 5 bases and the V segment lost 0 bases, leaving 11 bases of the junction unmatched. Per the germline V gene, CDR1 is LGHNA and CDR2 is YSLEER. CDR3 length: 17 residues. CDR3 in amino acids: CASSQDSGREGHETQYF. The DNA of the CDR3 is TGCGCCAGCAGCCAAGATTCAGGTCGGGAGGGCCATGAGACCCAGTACTTC.

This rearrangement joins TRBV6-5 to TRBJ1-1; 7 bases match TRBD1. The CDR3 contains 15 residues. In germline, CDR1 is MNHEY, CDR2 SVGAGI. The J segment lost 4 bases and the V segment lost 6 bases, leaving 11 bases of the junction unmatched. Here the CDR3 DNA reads TGTGCCAGCAGGACAGGGACAGTGGCTTTCACTGAAGCTTTCTTT. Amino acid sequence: CASRTGTVAFTEAFF.

The chain's CDR3 is CASSLSGEGQPQHF. The CDR3 DNA reads TGTGCCAGCAGTTTATCAGGGGAAGGGCAGCCCCAGCATTTT. This chain uses TRBV27 with TRBJ1-5; possible D gene TRBD1, 5 bases. The CDR3 consists of 14 residues. Germline CDR1 and CDR2: MNHEY and SMNVEV (reference sequence). Between the trimmed V and J ends, which lost 0 bases and 7 bases, there was a span of 10 bases.

In nucleotides, the CDR3 is TGTGCCAGCAGTCGGGACAGGGGGTTTAATTCACCCCTCCACTTT. Translating it yields CASSRDRGFNSPLHF. The chain employs TRBV28 and TRBJ1-6; 11 nucleotides agree with TRBD1. V gave up 5 bases and J gave up 6 bases; unmatched junction bases: 3. This CDR3 region has 15 residues. Germline assignment: CDR1 MDHEN and CDR2 SYDVKM.

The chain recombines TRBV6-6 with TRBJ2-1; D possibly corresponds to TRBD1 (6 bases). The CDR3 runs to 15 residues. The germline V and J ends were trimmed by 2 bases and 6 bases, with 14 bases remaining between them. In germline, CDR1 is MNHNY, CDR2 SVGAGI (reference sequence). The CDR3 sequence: CASSYPPRGSNEQFF. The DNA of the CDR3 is TGTGCCAGCAGTTACCCGCCTAGGGGGAGCAATGAGCAGTTCTTC.

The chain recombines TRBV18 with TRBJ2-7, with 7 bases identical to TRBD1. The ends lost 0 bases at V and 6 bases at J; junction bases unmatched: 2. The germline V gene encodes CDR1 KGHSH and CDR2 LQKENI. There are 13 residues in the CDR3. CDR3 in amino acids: CASSPPRGREQYF. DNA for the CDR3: TGTGCCAGCTCACCACCGAGGGGGCGCGAGCAGTACTTC.

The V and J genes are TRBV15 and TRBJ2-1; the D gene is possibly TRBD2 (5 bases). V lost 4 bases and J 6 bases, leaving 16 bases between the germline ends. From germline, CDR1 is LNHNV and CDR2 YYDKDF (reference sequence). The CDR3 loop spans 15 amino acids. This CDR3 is CATSKSREVSNEQFF. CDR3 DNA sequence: TGTGCCACCAGCAAGAGTCGGGAAGTAAGCAATGAGCAGTTCTTC.

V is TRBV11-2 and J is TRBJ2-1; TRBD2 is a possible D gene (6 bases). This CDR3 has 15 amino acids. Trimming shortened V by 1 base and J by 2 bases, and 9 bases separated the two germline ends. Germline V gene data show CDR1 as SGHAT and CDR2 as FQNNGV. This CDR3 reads CASSLGLVAYNEQFF. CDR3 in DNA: TGTGCCAGCAGCTTAGGACTAGTAGCCTACAATGAGCAGTTCTTC.

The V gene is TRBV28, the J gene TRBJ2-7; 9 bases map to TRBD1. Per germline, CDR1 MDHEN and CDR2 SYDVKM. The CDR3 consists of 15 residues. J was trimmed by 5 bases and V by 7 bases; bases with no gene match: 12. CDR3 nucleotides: TGTGCCAGCAAAGAATGGGGGGACAGGGCCCACGAGCAGTACTTC. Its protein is CASKEWGDRAHEQYF.

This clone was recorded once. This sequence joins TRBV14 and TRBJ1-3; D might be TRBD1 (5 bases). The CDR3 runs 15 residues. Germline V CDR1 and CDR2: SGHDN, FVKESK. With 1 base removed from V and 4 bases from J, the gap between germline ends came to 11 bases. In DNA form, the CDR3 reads TGTGCCAGCAGCCAAGGACAGCATTCCGGAAACACCATATATTTT. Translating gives CASSQGQHSGNTIYF.

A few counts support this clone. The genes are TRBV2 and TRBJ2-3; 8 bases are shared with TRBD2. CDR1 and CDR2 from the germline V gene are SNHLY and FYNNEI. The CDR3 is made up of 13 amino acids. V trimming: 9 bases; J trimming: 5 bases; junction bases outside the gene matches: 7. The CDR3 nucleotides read TGTGCCAGTGATAGCGGGATTTTAGATACGCAGTATTTT. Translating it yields CASDSGILDTQYF.

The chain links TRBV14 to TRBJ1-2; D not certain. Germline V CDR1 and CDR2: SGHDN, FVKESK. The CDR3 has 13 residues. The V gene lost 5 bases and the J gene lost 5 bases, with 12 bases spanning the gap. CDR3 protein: CASSKGVHYGYTF. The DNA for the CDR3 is TGTGCCAGCAGCAAGGGAGTTCATTATGGCTACACCTTC.

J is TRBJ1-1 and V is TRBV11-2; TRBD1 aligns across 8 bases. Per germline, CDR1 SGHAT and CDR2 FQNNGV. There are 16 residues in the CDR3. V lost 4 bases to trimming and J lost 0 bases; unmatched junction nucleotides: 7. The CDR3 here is CASSSNPGGLNTEAFF. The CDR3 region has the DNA TGTGCCAGCAGCTCCAATCCAGGGGGCTTGAACACTGAAGCTTTCTTT. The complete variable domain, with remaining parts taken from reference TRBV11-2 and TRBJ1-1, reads EAGVAQSPRYKIIEKRQSVAFWCNPISGHATLYWYQQILGQGPKLLIQFQNNGVVDDSQLPKDRFSAERLKGVDSTLKIQPAKLEDSAVYLCASSSNPGGLNTEAFFGQGTRLTVV.

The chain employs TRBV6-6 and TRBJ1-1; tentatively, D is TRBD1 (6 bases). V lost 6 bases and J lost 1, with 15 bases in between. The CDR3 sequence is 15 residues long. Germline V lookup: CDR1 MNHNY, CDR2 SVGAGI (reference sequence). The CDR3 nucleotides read TGTGCCAGCAGGTCCAGCGAGACAGGGAACACTGAAGCTTTCTTT. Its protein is CASRSSETGNTEAFF.

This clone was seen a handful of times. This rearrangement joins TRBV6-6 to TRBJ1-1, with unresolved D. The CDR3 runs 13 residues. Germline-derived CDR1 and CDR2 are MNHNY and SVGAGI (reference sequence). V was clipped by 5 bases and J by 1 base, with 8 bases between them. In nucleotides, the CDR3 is TGTGCCAGCAGTCATCTCGGGAACACTGAAGCTTTCTTT. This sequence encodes CASSHLGNTEAFF.

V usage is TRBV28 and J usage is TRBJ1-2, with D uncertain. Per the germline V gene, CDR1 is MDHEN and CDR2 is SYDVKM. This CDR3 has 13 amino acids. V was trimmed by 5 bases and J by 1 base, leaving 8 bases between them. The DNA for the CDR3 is TGTGCCAGCAGTCCAGGAATTAACTATGGCTACACCTTC. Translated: CASSPGINYGYTF.

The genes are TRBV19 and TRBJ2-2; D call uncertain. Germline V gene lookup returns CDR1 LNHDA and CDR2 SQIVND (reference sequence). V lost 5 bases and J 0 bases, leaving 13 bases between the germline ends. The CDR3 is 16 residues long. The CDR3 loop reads CASSSSSNTNTGELFF. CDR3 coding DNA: TGTGCCAGTAGTTCCTCCAGTAATACGAACACCGGGGAGCTGTTTTTT. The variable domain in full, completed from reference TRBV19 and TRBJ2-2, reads DGGITQSPKYLFRKEGQNVTLSCEQNLNHDAMYWYRQDPGQGLRLIYYSQIVNDFQKGDIAEGYSVSREKKESFPLTVTSAQKNPTAFYLCASSSSSNTNTGELFFGEGSRLTVL.